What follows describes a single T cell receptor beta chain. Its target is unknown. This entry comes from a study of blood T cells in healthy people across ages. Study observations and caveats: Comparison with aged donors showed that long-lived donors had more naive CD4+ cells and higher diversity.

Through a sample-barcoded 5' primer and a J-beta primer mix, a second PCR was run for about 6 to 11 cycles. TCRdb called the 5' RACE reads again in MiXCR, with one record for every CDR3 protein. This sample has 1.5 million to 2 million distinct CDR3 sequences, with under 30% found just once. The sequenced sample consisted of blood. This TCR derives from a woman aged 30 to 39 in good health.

Here the CDR3 reads CASSPSRQDQETQYF. CDR3 sequence (DNA): TGTGCCAGCAGTCCCTCCCGACAGGACCAAGAGACCCAGTACTTC. V gene TRBV28 combines with J gene TRBJ2-5, with TRBD1 as a possible D gene (6 bases). With 5 bases removed from V and 0 bases from J, the gap between germline ends came to 13 bases. Germline CDR1 and CDR2: MDHEN and SYDVKM. This CDR3 contains 15 residues.